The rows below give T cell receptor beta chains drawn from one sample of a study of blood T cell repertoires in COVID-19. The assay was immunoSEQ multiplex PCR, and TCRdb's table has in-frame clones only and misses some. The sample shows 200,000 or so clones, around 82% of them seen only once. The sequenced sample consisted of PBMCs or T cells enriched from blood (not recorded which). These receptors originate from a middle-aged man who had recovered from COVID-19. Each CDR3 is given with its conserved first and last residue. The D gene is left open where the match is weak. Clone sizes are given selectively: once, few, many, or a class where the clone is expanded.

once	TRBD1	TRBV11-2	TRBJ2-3	TGTGCCAGCAGACCGGGACAGGGGCGAGATACGCAGTATTTT	CASRPGQGRDTQYF
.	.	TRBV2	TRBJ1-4	TGTGCCAGCAGTGACACCCTAACAGGGCTGCGAACTAATGAAAAACTGTTTTTT	CASSDTLTGLRTNEKLFF
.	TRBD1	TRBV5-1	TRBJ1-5	TGCGCCAGCAGCGTCACAGGGGATCAGCCCCAGCATTTT	CASSVTGDQPQHF
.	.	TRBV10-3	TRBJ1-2	TGTGCCATCAGTGAAGGGGAAGCTAACTATGGCTACACCTTC	CAISEGEANYGYTF
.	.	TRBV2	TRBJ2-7	TGTGCCAGCATGGACAGCGGCTACGAGCAGTACTTC	CASMDSGYEQYF
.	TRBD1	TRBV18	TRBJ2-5	TGTGCCAGCTCACTCGACAGGGGGTTTGAGACCCAGTACTTC	CASSLDRGFETQYF
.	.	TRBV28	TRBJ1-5	TGTGCCAGCAGTTCCTCGGAGCCCCAGCATTTT	CASSSSEPQHF
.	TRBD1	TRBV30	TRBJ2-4	TGTGCCTGGAGTTCAGGACAGGCAAATTTTATTTTAGCCAAAAACATTCAGTACTTC	CAWSSGQANFILAKNIQYF
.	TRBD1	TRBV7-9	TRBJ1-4	TGTGCCAGCAGTGCCTGGCGGGACAGTAATGAAAAACTGTTTTTT	CASSAWRDSNEKLFF
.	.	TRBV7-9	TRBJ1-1	TGTGCCAGCAGCTTATCAGACACTGAAGCTTTCTTT	CASSLSDTEAFF
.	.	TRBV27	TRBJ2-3	TGTGCCAGCAGTTTTGGAGGAGGGGATACGCAGTATTTT	CASSFGGGDTQYF
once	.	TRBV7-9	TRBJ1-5	TGTGCCAGCAGCTTACCAGGGGTCAATCAGCCCCAGCATTTT	CASSLPGVNQPQHF
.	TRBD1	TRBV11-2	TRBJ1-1	TGTGCCAGCAGCCTAGACAGGGTTGAAGCTTTCTTT	CASSLDRVEAFF
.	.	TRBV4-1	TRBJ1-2	TGCGCCAGCAGCCAAGGATTCCAGTCCTACACCTTC	CASSQGFQSYTF
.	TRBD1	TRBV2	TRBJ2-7	TGTGCCAGCAGCGCAAATACCGTGGGACAGCCGTCCTACGAGCAGTACTTC	CASSANTVGQPSYEQYF
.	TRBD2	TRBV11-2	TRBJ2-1	TGTGCCAGCAGCTTAGATGGGCTGGGACTAGCGGGGCGACCGCAGTTCTTC	CASSLDGLGLAGRPQFF